The 27 T cell receptor beta chains in this list originate from one sample, sequenced in a study of cytomegalovirus exposure and HLA in healthy donors. The assay was immunoSEQ multiplex PCR, and TCRdb's table has in-frame clones only and misses some. Of some 200,000 clones in the sample, around 84% were seen once. Sequencing was performed on PBMCs. The origin of the receptors is a woman aged 25 to 39 in good health and CMV-seropositive.

The genes are TRBV11-2 and TRBJ1-2; D gene ambiguous. V lost 0 bases, J lost 4 bases, and 9 bases lay in between. There are 14 residues in the CDR3. Germline V CDR1 and CDR2: SGHAT, FQNNGV. This chain's CDR3 is CASSLEGGSYGYTF. The CDR3 bases are TGTGCCAGCAGCTTAGAGGGAGGCAGCTATGGCTACACCTTC.

The V call is TRBV6-5, the J call TRBJ1-2; D is undetermined. Trimming removed 6 bases from V and 3 bases from J, with 11 bases in between. Germline assignment: CDR1 MNHEY and CDR2 SVGAGI. The CDR3 contains 13 residues. Written as DNA, the CDR3 is TGTGCCAGCAGGCCTGATTGGCACTATGGCTACACCTTC. It is translated as CASRPDWHYGYTF.

This chain links TRBV7-3 with TRBJ2-7, with TRBD1 identical over 7 bases. The ends lost 5 bases at V and 3 bases at J; junction bases unmatched: 4. The germline V gene has CDR1 SGHTA and CDR2 FQGTGA. This CDR3 region has 13 residues. Here the CDR3 DNA reads TGTGCCAGCAGCGTGACAGGGAACTACGAGCAGTACTTC. Translating it yields CASSVTGNYEQYF.

This chain uses TRBV27 with TRBJ1-1, with a possible D match to TRBD1 (6 bases). The CDR3 consists of 13 residues. The V and J ends lost 3 bases and 7 bases respectively, with 12 bases between them. CDR1 is MNHEY, CDR2 SMNVEV, per germline (reference sequence). The CDR3 is CASSFKGGIEAFF. The CDR3 DNA reads TGTGCCAGCAGTTTTAAGGGGGGGATTGAAGCTTTCTTT.

In regard to this clone: A read error may produce the germline difference seen at one junction end. The gene calls are TRBV7-7 and TRBJ2-5; TRBD1 is a possible D gene (6 bases). Germline V gene lookup returns CDR1 SSHAT and CDR2 FNYEAQ (reference sequence). The CDR3 is 16 residues long. CDR3 protein: CASSLFVGQGLETQYF. CDR3 bases: TGTGCTAGCAGCTTATTTGTGGGGCAGGGGCTAGAGACCCAGTACTTC.

The rearrangement joins TRBV18 to TRBJ2-7; D may be TRBD1 (6 bases). The CDR3 is 17 residues long. Trimming pared 5 bases from V and 0 bases from J, leaving 20 bases between. Germline V CDR1 and CDR2: KGHSH, LQKENI. For the CDR3, the DNA is TGTGCCAGCTCAGAAAAGTTACCGGGACAAAGCTCCTACGAGCAGTACTTC. Translating it yields CASSEKLPGQSSYEQYF.

This clone was recorded once. The V gene is TRBV6-5, the J gene TRBJ2-2; perhaps TRBD2 as D (5 bases). CDR1 and CDR2 from the germline V gene are MNHEY and SVGAGI. This CDR3 comprises 11 residues. The V end lost 6 bases, the J end lost 6 bases, and 5 bases lay between the germline ends. CDR3 region: CASRRAGELFF. The DNA of the CDR3 is TGTGCCAGCAGGAGGGCCGGGGAGCTGTTTTTT.

The CDR3 is CASSLEGRVNQPQHF. Here the CDR3 DNA reads TGTGCCAGCAGCTTAGAAGGCAGGGTAAATCAGCCCCAGCATTTT. The rearrangement uses TRBV11-2 and TRBJ1-5, with D possibly matching TRBD1 (5 bases). V was cut by 0 bases and J by 4 bases, with 10 bases left in between. From germline, CDR1 is SGHAT and CDR2 FQNNGV. The CDR3 loop spans 15 amino acids.

The table lists this clone with a few counts. This chain joins TRBV4-1 and TRBJ2-2, with D perhaps TRBD1 (7 bases). Between the trimmed V and J ends, which lost 2 bases and 5 bases, there was a span of 12 bases. Germline assignment: CDR1 MGHRA and CDR2 YSYEKL. The CDR3 length is 15 residues. CDR3 protein: CASSQSEGATGELFF. Here the CDR3 DNA reads TGCGCCAGCAGCCAATCGGAGGGGGCGACCGGGGAGCTGTTTTTT.

The chain joins TRBV6-6 to TRBJ1-2; 8 positions match TRBD1. V shed 7 bases and J 5 bases; nucleotides not matched to a gene: 9. Germline lookup yields CDR1 MNHNY and CDR2 SVGAGI (reference sequence). This CDR3 contains 14 residues. CDR3 sequence: CASTKGTGPYGYTF. The CDR3 bases are TGTGCCAGCACGAAAGGGACAGGCCCGTATGGCTACACCTTC.

J is TRBJ2-3 and V is TRBV29-1, with 7 bases matching TRBD1. V trimming: 7 bases; J trimming: 1 base; junction bases outside the gene matches: 2. Per germline, CDR1 SQVTM and CDR2 ANQGSEA. There are 12 residues in the CDR3. The CDR3 protein is CSAGTGTDTQYF. The CDR3 nucleotides are TGCAGCGCTGGGACAGGCACAGATACGCAGTATTTT.

The J gene is TRBJ2-3, the V gene TRBV29-1; 7 nucleotides match TRBD1. Germline V gene sequence: CDR1 SQVTM, CDR2 ANQGSEA. This CDR3 comprises 16 residues. V lost 5 bases and J lost 8; bases outside the gene matches: 19. The CDR3 is CSVSIPLQGRRGTQYF. The CDR3 nucleotides read TGCAGCGTTTCGATCCCTCTACAGGGGCGCAGGGGTACGCAGTATTTT.

V usage is TRBV29-1 and J usage is TRBJ2-1; D possibly corresponds to TRBD1 (5 bases). Germline CDR1 and CDR2: SQVTM and ANQGSEA. This CDR3 comprises 13 residues. V lost 7 bases to trimming and J lost 0 bases, with 10 bases between them. The CDR3 protein is CSATESSYNEQFF. DNA for the CDR3: TGCAGCGCGACAGAGAGCTCCTACAATGAGCAGTTCTTC.

The chain joins TRBV6-1 to TRBJ2-7, with 7 positions matching TRBD2. This CDR3 is built from 14 residues. Germline assignment: CDR1 MNHNS and CDR2 SASEGT. V shed 7 bases and J 0 bases; nucleotides not matched to a gene: 6. Here the CDR3 DNA reads TGTGCCAGCAAAAGAGGCGGGAGCTCCTACGAGCAGTACTTC. It yields the protein CASKRGGSSYEQYF.

V and J are TRBV10-3 and TRBJ2-7; a possible D gene is TRBD1 (5 bases). Trimming cost V 5 bases and J 3 bases, with 11 bases left between them. The CDR3 totals 13 residues. Germline CDR1 and CDR2: ENHRY and SYGVKD. DNA of the CDR3: TGTGCCATCAGTCGACAGATTTTCTACGAGCAGTACTTC. Translation gives CAISRQIFYEQYF.

This chain links TRBV30 with TRBJ2-7; 10 nucleotides match TRBD1. Unmatched junction bases numbered 4, after V lost 3 bases and J lost 2 bases. The CDR3 loop spans 14 amino acids. Per the germline V gene, CDR1 is GTSNPN and CDR2 is SVGIG (reference sequence). This chain's CDR3 is CAWSEGQGAYEQYF. CDR3 DNA: TGTGCCTGGAGCGAAGGACAGGGGGCCTACGAGCAGTACTTC.

The gene calls are TRBV29-1 and TRBJ2-5; D is possibly TRBD2 (5 bases). V was clipped by 1 base and J by 1 base, with 13 bases between them. This CDR3 is 15 amino acids long. CDR1 SQVTM and CDR2 ANQGSEA come from the germline V gene. The chain's CDR3 is CSVEGPGTAQETQYF. The CDR3 region has the DNA TGCAGCGTTGAAGGTCCGGGAACGGCCCAAGAGACCCAGTACTTC.

This rearrangement joins TRBV28 to TRBJ1-5, with TRBD1 matching over 7 bases. CDR3 length: 14 residues. Germline loops: CDR1 MDHEN, CDR2 SYDVKM. V lost 8 bases to trimming and J lost 4 bases; unmatched junction nucleotides: 8. The CDR3: CASGPDRVNQPQHF. The CDR3 coding sequence is TGTGCCAGCGGCCCAGACAGGGTTAATCAGCCCCAGCATTTT.

The chain has TRBV27 and TRBJ1-1, with unresolved D. The CDR3 runs 14 residues. V dropped 3 bases and J dropped 1 base, with 9 bases sitting between them. Germline V lookup: CDR1 MNHEY, CDR2 SMNVEV (reference sequence). The CDR3 DNA follows: TGTGCCAGCAGTTTTGGACGGGGGAACACTGAAGCTTTCTTT. Translated: CASSFGRGNTEAFF.

This chain connects TRBV6-6 to TRBJ2-5, with TRBD2 matching 9 bases. Germline CDR1 is MNHNY and CDR2 is SVGAGI (reference sequence). Germline trimming cut 2 bases from V and 1 base from J; bases unmatched to any gene: 5. This CDR3 comprises 16 residues. CDR3 sequence reads: CASSYVAGGRQETQYF. The CDR3 nucleotides are TGTGCCAGCAGTTACGTTGCGGGAGGGCGCCAAGAGACCCAGTACTTC.

The chain links TRBV7-9 to TRBJ2-2; a weak D match, TRBD1 (5 bases). Trimming pared 2 bases from V and 3 bases from J, leaving 13 bases between. The CDR3 covers 16 residues. Germline values: CDR1 SEHNR, CDR2 FQNEAQ (reference sequence). CDR3 sequence (DNA): TGTGCCAGCAGCTTAAAGGGGCGGTCGTACACCGGGGAGCTGTTTTTT. Its protein product is CASSLKGRSYTGELFF.

This clone has just one count. Written as DNA, the CDR3 is TGTGCCAGCAGTGATTGGGGGACAGGGAAACGGGAGCAGTACTTC. It is translated as CASSDWGTGKREQYF. The chain employs TRBV6-1 and TRBJ2-7, with 9 bases matching TRBD1. Germline V gene lookup returns CDR1 MNHNS and CDR2 SASEGT. V was pared by 3 bases and J by 7 bases, with 10 bases of the junction left unmatched. CDR3 length: 15 residues.

The V call is TRBV7-6, the J call TRBJ2-7; 7 bases map to TRBD1. Trimming removed 5 bases from V and 4 bases from J; junction bases left unmatched: 2. Germline CDR1 SGHVS, CDR2 FNYEAQ. CDR3 size: 12 residues. CDR3 sequence reads: CASSRTGYEQYF. In nucleotides, the CDR3 is TGTGCCAGCAGCCGGACAGGATACGAGCAGTACTTC.

The chain recombines TRBV19 with TRBJ2-3, with D uncertain. Germline CDR1 and CDR2: LNHDA and SQIVND (reference sequence). Between the trimmed V and J ends, which lost 1 base and 3 bases, there was a span of 5 bases. There are 13 residues in the CDR3. CDR3 bases: TGTGCCAGTAGTATAGGTCTTACAGATACGCAGTATTTT. Translation: CASSIGLTDTQYF. Combining the CDR3 with reference TRBV19 and TRBJ2-3 gives the whole variable domain DGGITQSPKYLFRKEGQNVTLSCEQNLNHDAMYWYRQDPGQGLRLIYYSQIVNDFQKGDIAEGYSVSREKKESFPLTVTSAQKNPTAFYLCASSIGLTDTQYFGPGTRLTVL.

This clone was recorded once. The V call is TRBV7-9, the J call TRBJ2-1, with 16 bases fitting TRBD2. V dropped 3 bases and J dropped 8; count of bases not matched to a gene: 1. In germline, CDR1 is SEHNR, CDR2 FQNEAQ (reference sequence). This CDR3 contains 15 residues. Written as DNA, the CDR3 is TGTGCCAGCAGCTTGGGACTAGCGGGAGGGGATGAGCAGTTCTTC. Amino acid sequence: CASSLGLAGGDEQFF.

The chain combines TRBV9 with TRBJ2-2; TRBD2 matches 11 bases. Germline lookup yields CDR1 SGDLS and CDR2 YYNGEE. The CDR3 loop spans 15 amino acids. The J segment lost 3 bases and the V segment lost 4 bases, leaving 2 bases of the junction unmatched. In nucleotides, the CDR3 is TGTGCCAGCAGCCCGGGACTAGCGGACACCGGGGAGCTGTTTTTT. Its translation: CASSPGLADTGELFF.

The CDR3 protein is CASSPAGSYGYTF. CDR3 DNA sequence: TGTGCCAGCTCACCGGCAGGGTCCTATGGCTACACCTTC. The chain links TRBV18 to TRBJ1-2; D is possibly TRBD1 (5 bases). The germline CDR1 and CDR2 sequences are KGHSH and LQKENI. V shed 3 bases and J shed 4 bases, with 9 bases lying between them. This CDR3 region has 13 residues. Complete variable domain (other parts from reference TRBV18 and TRBJ1-2): NAGVMQNPRHLVRRRGQEARLRCSPMKGHSHVYWYRQLPEEGLKFMVYLQKENIIDESGMPKERFSAEFPKEGPSILRIQQVVRGDSAAYFCASSPAGSYGYTFGSGTRLTVV.